Listed here are 29 T cell receptor beta chains from one sample, sequenced in a study of blood T cell repertoires in COVID-19. Profiled with immunoSEQ multiplex PCR; TCRdb holds only in-frame clones, not every one. The table records roughly 290,000 clones, around nine tenths of them present only once. Sequenced material: PBMCs or T cells enriched from blood (not recorded which). These receptors came from a woman aged 40-49 years who had recovered from COVID-19.

The rearrangement links TRBV5-1 to TRBJ2-1; 7 bases are a match to TRBD2. With V trimmed by 6 bases and J by 0 bases, 6 bases remained unmatched. The CDR3 loop spans 15 amino acids. The germline gives CDR1 SGHRS, CDR2 YFSETQ. CDR3: CASTALAASYNEQFF. The DNA for the CDR3 is TGCGCCAGCACCGCTCTAGCGGCCTCCTACAATGAGCAGTTCTTC.

The sample holds one count of this clone. The rearrangement links TRBV2 to TRBJ2-1; 7 bases align to TRBD2. The germline gives CDR1 SNHLY, CDR2 FYNNEI. The V segment lost 5 bases and the J segment 4 bases; nucleotides outside the gene matches: 8. This CDR3 contains 15 residues. The DNA for the CDR3 is TGTGCCAGCAGTATGGGGTCTAGCGGATACAATGAGCAGTTCTTC. It encodes CASSMGSSGYNEQFF.

The J gene is TRBJ2-3, the V gene TRBV3-1 (or the pseudogene TRBV3-2), with no clear D. CDR1 LGHDT and CDR2 YNNKEL come from the germline V gene (reference sequence). The CDR3 is made up of 13 amino acids. The ends were cut back, 4 bases at V and 6 bases at J, with 11 bases in the middle. The DNA for the CDR3 is TGTGCCAGCAGCCCCGGTCATCTGGATACGCAGTATTTT. The encoded protein is CASSPGHLDTQYF.

The chain is built from TRBV7-6 and TRBJ2-7, with 11 bases fitting TRBD2. CDR1 and CDR2 from the germline V gene are SGHVS and FNYEAQ. This CDR3 has 17 residues. The trim removed 5 bases at V and 1 base at J, leaving 10 bases unmatched. CDR3 protein: CASSVSRLAGGSYEQYF. The CDR3 nucleotides are TGTGCCAGCAGCGTCTCCCGCCTAGCGGGAGGATCCTACGAGCAGTACTTC.

The J gene is TRBJ1-1, the V gene TRBV3-1 (or the pseudogene TRBV3-2); weak D call: TRBD1 (5 bases). V was cut by 1 base and J by 1 base, with 10 bases left in between. CDR1 LGHDT and CDR2 YNNKEL come from the germline V gene (reference sequence). The CDR3 contains 15 residues. This CDR3 is CASSQGAGPNTEAFF. The CDR3 DNA is TGTGCCAGCAGCCAAGGTGCGGGACCGAACACTGAAGCTTTCTTT.

This chain uses TRBV19 with TRBJ2-1, with D possibly TRBD1 on 5 matching bases. Germline V CDR1 and CDR2: LNHDA, SQIVND (reference sequence). The V and J ends lost 5 bases and 8 bases respectively, with 13 bases between them. This CDR3 is 13 amino acids long. The CDR3 DNA follows: TGTGCCAGTAGTTCCAGGGTAGGCGATGAGCAGTTCTTC. This codes for CASSSRVGDEQFF.

The rearrangement joins TRBV7-3 to TRBJ1-6; no clear D gene. V shed 2 bases and J shed 3 bases, with 8 bases lying between them. CDR3 length equals 15 residues. Germline V gene sequence: CDR1 SGHTA, CDR2 FQGTGA. The CDR3 loop is CASSLGEGYNSPLHF. CDR3 coding DNA: TGTGCCAGCAGCTTAGGGGAGGGCTATAATTCACCCCTCCACTTT.

CDR3 DNA sequence: TGCGCCAGCAGCTCGACAGGGATTGAGACCCAGTACTTC. The encoded protein is CASSSTGIETQYF. This chain connects TRBV5-1 to TRBJ2-5; 7 positions agree with TRBD1. The CDR3 sequence is 13 residues long. The trim removed 3 bases at V and 5 bases at J, leaving 4 bases unmatched. Germline CDR1 is SGHRS and CDR2 is YFSETQ.

The chain carries TRBV11-3 and TRBJ2-1; TRBD1 agrees at 7 bases. The CDR3 consists of 12 residues. CDR1 SGHNT and CDR2 YENEEA come from the germline V gene. V dropped 4 bases and J dropped 10; count of bases not matched to a gene: 4. CDR3 residues: CASSSRDREQFF. DNA for the CDR3: TGTGCCAGCAGCTCCCGGGACAGAGAGCAGTTCTTC.

This clone was observed a single time. This rearrangement joins TRBV19 to TRBJ1-2, with D possibly being TRBD1 (5 bases). The CDR3 is 12 amino acids. CDR1 LNHDA and CDR2 SQIVND come from the germline V gene (reference sequence). Trimming stripped 5 bases from V and 4 bases from J, with 8 bases between. The CDR3 nucleotides read TGTGCCAGTAGTGGAGGGACCTATGGCTACACCTTC. It yields the protein CASSGGTYGYTF.

This clone has a single count. The chain is built from TRBV7-6 and TRBJ2-5; 8 bases fit TRBD1. After removal of 5 bases from V and 2 bases from J, the junction contained 10 bases not matched to a gene. CDR1 SGHVS and CDR2 FNYEAQ come from the germline V gene. CDR3 size: 16 residues. CDR3 residues: CASSRRGTGPQETQYF. The DNA for the CDR3 is TGTGCCAGCAGCCGTCGGGGGACAGGACCTCAAGAGACCCAGTACTTC.

There are a few counts of this clone. The genes are TRBV11-2 and TRBJ2-7; 10 positions agree with TRBD2. This CDR3 region has 15 residues. Looked up from germline, CDR1 is SGHAT and CDR2 is FQNNGV. V gave up 6 bases and J gave up 4 bases; unmatched junction bases: 9. The CDR3 region is CASRPLASGSYEQYF. CDR3 DNA: TGTGCCAGCAGGCCACTGGCTAGCGGGAGTTACGAGCAGTACTTC.

The chain employs TRBV28 and TRBJ2-7, with D perhaps TRBD2 (7 bases). The CDR3 sequence is 13 residues long. Trimming took off 6 bases at V and 4 bases at J, with 13 bases between the two ends. CDR1 is MDHEN, CDR2 SYDVKM, per germline. The CDR3 loop is CASSSGGGYEQYF. The CDR3 DNA sequence: TGTGCCAGCAGCTCGGGGGGCGGGTACGAGCAGTACTTC.

V usage is TRBV7-2 and J usage is TRBJ1-2; D uncertain. The CDR3 extends over 15 amino acids. V lost 0 bases, J lost 2 bases, and 10 bases lay in between. Germline loops: CDR1 SGHTA, CDR2 FQGNSA. CDR3 amino acids: CASSLAGEENYGYTF. In DNA form, the CDR3 reads TGTGCCAGCAGCTTAGCTGGGGAGGAGAACTATGGCTACACCTTC.

J is TRBJ1-6 and V is TRBV15, with D unresolved. The CDR3 length is 15 residues. Germline V gene sequence: CDR1 LNHNV, CDR2 YYDKDF (reference sequence). V was pared by 5 bases and J by 0 bases, with 8 bases between. This chain's CDR3 is CATSDLSSYNSPLHF. CDR3 nucleotide sequence: TGTGCCACCAGCGATCTTAGCTCCTATAATTCACCCCTCCACTTT.

This chain joins TRBV23-1 and TRBJ1-4; D is undetermined. TRBV23-1 is flagged as an ORF with uncertain function. The ends were cut back, 8 bases at V and 10 bases at J, with 26 bases in the middle. The CDR3 runs to 16 residues. Written as DNA, the CDR3 is TGCGCCAGCTATCACATGGGTCGGAGGTGCCGAGGAAAACTGTTTTTT. Protein: CASYHMGRRCRGKLFF.

The chain combines TRBV3-1 (or the pseudogene TRBV3-2) with TRBJ2-5, with D possibly matching TRBD2 (6 bases). The CDR3 is 15 residues long. Looked up from germline, CDR1 is LGHDT and CDR2 is YNNKEL (reference sequence). V gave up 6 bases and J gave up 5 bases, with 19 bases separating them. In DNA form, the CDR3 reads TGTGCCAGCAGTCACCCCGGAGGGCGAGGGGAGACCCAGTACTTC. This gives the protein CASSHPGGRGETQYF.

Note on this clone: One junction end does not reproduce the germline sequence, and a read error may be involved. This rearrangement joins TRBV12-3 or TRBV12-4 to TRBJ2-7, with TRBD2 identical over 15 bases. The CDR3 spans 13 residues. The CDR3 DNA reads as TGTGCCAGTAAAACCGGGACTAGCGGGAGGCCTTCCTTC. Its translation: CASKTGTSGRPSF.

The chain uses TRBV3-1 (or the pseudogene TRBV3-2) and TRBJ1-6, with D perhaps matching TRBD1 (5 bases). Germline V gene lookup returns CDR1 LGHDT and CDR2 YNNKEL (reference sequence). V lost 2 bases to trimming and J lost 0 bases, with 8 bases between them. The CDR3 totals 16 residues. The CDR3 spells CASSQRQSSYNSPLHF. The CDR3 DNA reads as TGTGCCAGCAGCCAAAGACAGAGCTCCTATAATTCACCCCTCCACTTT.

V is TRBV11-2 and J is TRBJ1-5; no firm D call. Trimming took 7 bases from V and 6 from J, leaving 13 bases between them. Germline V CDR1 and CDR2: SGHAT, FQNNGV. CDR3 size: 13 residues. The DNA for the CDR3 is TGTGCCAGCACCGGAGAACCCAGTCAGCCCCAGCATTTT. Its protein is CASTGEPSQPQHF.

This chain joins TRBV4-3 and TRBJ2-2, with TRBD2 matching 10 bases. V lost 4 bases to trimming and J lost 4 bases; unmatched junction nucleotides: 6. Germline V gene data show CDR1 as LGHNA and CDR2 as YSLEER. The CDR3 length is 16 residues. The CDR3 nucleotides are TGCGCCAGCAGCCCCCAGTCTAGCGGGAGCACCGGGGAGCTGTTTTTT. Protein product: CASSPQSSGSTGELFF.

The gene calls are TRBV18 and TRBJ2-7; TRBD1 might be the D (6 bases). V lost 4 bases and J 4 bases, leaving 14 bases between the germline ends. The CDR3 totals 14 residues. Germline values: CDR1 KGHSH, CDR2 LQKENI. CDR3 sequence (DNA): TGTGCCAGCTCACGCTTCGAACAGGGTTACGAGCAGTACTTC. Protein sequence: CASSRFEQGYEQYF. The full variable domain, rest sourced from reference TRBV18 and TRBJ2-7, is NAGVMQNPRHLVRRRGQEARLRCSPMKGHSHVYWYRQLPEEGLKFMVYLQKENIIDESGMPKERFSAEFPKEGPSILRIQQVVRGDSAAYFCASSRFEQGYEQYFGPGTRLTVT.

This clone has only a few counts. V and J are TRBV24-1 and TRBJ2-5, with 13 bases matching TRBD2. The junction had 10 bases not matched to a gene; V was cut back by 3 bases and J by 1 base. Germline V gene data show CDR1 as KGHDR and CDR2 as SFDVKD. This CDR3 is 19 amino acids long. CDR3 protein: CATSDTLGTSGKGQETQYF. The CDR3 nucleotides read TGTGCCACCAGTGATACACTCGGGACTAGCGGGAAGGGCCAAGAGACCCAGTACTTC.

This chain connects TRBV20-1 to TRBJ2-3; D unclear. This CDR3 has 10 amino acids. Deletions cut 7 bases from V and 5 bases from J, with 7 bases between. Germline V CDR1 and CDR2: DFQATT, SNEGSKA (reference sequence). This CDR3 reads CSDGKDTQYF. The CDR3 bases are TGCAGTGACGGTAAAGATACGCAGTATTTT.

J is TRBJ2-1 and V is TRBV3-1 (or the pseudogene TRBV3-2), with 10 nucleotides matching TRBD1. The CDR3 covers 15 residues. The V gene end was trimmed by 8 bases and the J gene end by 6 bases; junction bases not matched to a gene: 10. The V gene's germline CDR1 is LGHDT and CDR2 YNNKEL (reference sequence). CDR3 protein: CASYGDRGHGNEQFF. In nucleotides, the CDR3 is TGTGCCAGCTATGGTGACAGGGGGCACGGCAATGAGCAGTTCTTC.

This clone was observed a few times. This chain connects TRBV5-4 to TRBJ2-7, with TRBD1 matching 9 bases. CDR3 length equals 14 residues. From germline, CDR1 is SGHNT and CDR2 YYREEE (reference sequence). The trim removed 4 bases at V and 4 bases at J, leaving 6 bases unmatched. The CDR3 here is CASSNRDREYEQYF. CDR3 DNA sequence: TGTGCCAGCAGCAACCGGGACAGGGAATACGAGCAGTACTTC.

This chain connects TRBV28 to TRBJ1-4; TRBD1 agrees at 11 bases. This CDR3 is built from 17 residues. V lost 4 bases and J lost 8; bases outside the gene matches: 12. Germline CDR1 and CDR2: MDHEN and SYDVKM. The CDR3 sequence: CASSSSGTGGQKEKLFF. CDR3 coding DNA: TGTGCCAGCAGTTCGTCCGGGACAGGGGGGCAAAAAGAAAAACTGTTTTTT.

The chain employs TRBV12-3 or TRBV12-4 and TRBJ2-7; D ambiguous. The CDR3 consists of 12 residues. Between the trimmed V and J ends, which lost 3 bases and 2 bases, there was a span of 5 bases. CDR3 nucleotide sequence: TGTGCCAGCAGTTTGGCAGCCTACGAGCAGTACTTC. It translates to CASSLAAYEQYF.

This chain uses TRBV14 with TRBJ2-1, with 7 bases fitting TRBD1. Trimming took 0 bases from V and 6 from J; bases not matched to a gene: 8. Germline-derived CDR1 and CDR2 are SGHDN and FVKESK. CDR3 size: 16 residues. The CDR3 DNA follows: TGTGCCAGCAGCCAAGAGGACAGGCTAGGTTCCAATGAGCAGTTCTTC. This codes for CASSQEDRLGSNEQFF.